This TCR beta chain was retrieved from a study of graft-versus-host responses after intestinal transplantation. Looking at the study overall: Grafts that recipients had were multivisceral, liver-intestinal, or isolated intestinal transplants.

The study's findings and limits: Clonal ratios of graft-versus-host to host-versus-graft in allografts were high for patients exhibiting graft-donor T cell macrochimerism. Early post-transplant HvG declines showed an association with peak circulating GvH clone levels.

Generated by immunoSEQ multiplex PCR, the TCRdb table keeps only in-frame clones and is missing some. The sample has about 120,000 clones, 75% to 95% seen once. This clone has just a few counts. Its antigen remains unknown. Germline CDR1 and CDR2: MNHEY and SVGAGI. CDR3 length: 13 amino acids. V was trimmed by 6 bases and J by 10 bases, leaving 13 bases between them. Sequenced here: unstimulated CD4+ T cells sorted from spleen or lymph node cells, sampled before intestinal transplant. This TCR was sampled from a human donor who received an intestinal transplant. The gene calls are TRBV6-5 and TRBJ1-6; tentative D call: TRBD1 (5 bases). CDR3 region: CASSIRVGSPLHF. The CDR3 nucleotides read TGTGCCAGCAGCATCAGGGTTGGGTCACCCCTCCACTTT.